Below are 19 T cell receptor beta chains sequenced from a single sample in a study of cytomegalovirus exposure and HLA in healthy donors. TCRdb's table, derived via immunoSEQ multiplex PCR, lists solely in-frame clones and lacks some. The profile shows more than 95,000 clones, less than 90% of them singletons. Sequencing was done on a sample of PBMCs. All receptors come from a man aged 18 to 30 in good health and CMV-seropositive.

J is TRBJ2-1 and V is TRBV2; TRBD1 aligns across 7 bases. CDR1 is SNHLY and CDR2 is FYNNEI in the germline V gene. The CDR3 is made up of 15 amino acids. V shed 7 bases and J 4 bases; nucleotides not matched to a gene: 10. The DNA for the CDR3 is TGTGCCAGCACCAACCCGGGACAGATTTACAATGAGCAGTTCTTC. Its translation: CASTNPGQIYNEQFF. Complete variable domain (other parts from reference TRBV2 and TRBJ2-1): EPEVTQTPSHQVTQMGQEVILRCVPISNHLYFYWYRQILGQKVEFLVSFYNNEISEKSEIFDDQFSVERPDGSNFTLKIRSTKLEDSAMYFCASTNPGQIYNEQFFGPGTRLTVL.

This chain uses TRBV5-6 with TRBJ1-5, with 7 bases aligning to TRBD1. The germline V gene has CDR1 SGHDT and CDR2 YYEEEE. CDR3 length: 15 residues. Trimming cost V 4 bases and J 2 bases; bases outside gene matches: 6. The CDR3 DNA reads as TGTGCCAGCAGCCGACAGGGCATCGGCAATCAGCCCCAGCATTTT. Its translation: CASSRQGIGNQPQHF.

The chain has TRBV6-6 and TRBJ1-1; D is perhaps TRBD1 (5 bases). The germline V gene has CDR1 MNHNY and CDR2 SVGAGI (reference sequence). CDR3 length equals 14 residues. V dropped 7 bases and J dropped 4 bases, with 16 bases sitting between them. The CDR3: CASTSDSWGTEAFF. In nucleotides, the CDR3 is TGTGCCAGCACTTCAGACAGCTGGGGCACTGAAGCTTTCTTT.

In this sample, this clone turned up once. CDR3 in amino acids: CASSPGTPLYEQYF. The CDR3 bases are TGCGCCAGCAGCCCCGGGACACCTTTATACGAGCAGTACTTC. The chain is built from TRBV5-1 and TRBJ2-7, with a tentative D call TRBD1 (6 bases). This CDR3 has 14 residues. CDR1 is SGHRS, CDR2 YFSETQ, per germline. The V end was cut by 4 bases, the J end by 4 bases, with 15 bases between.

The rearrangement uses TRBV6-5 and TRBJ2-5, with D perhaps TRBD2 (5 bases). CDR3 length: 16 amino acids. The germline gives CDR1 MNHEY, CDR2 SVGAGI. The V end lost 2 bases, the J end lost 5 bases, and 18 bases lay between the germline ends. CDR3 sequence reads: CASSYEGRKVIETQYF. The CDR3 nucleotides read TGTGCCAGCAGTTACGAGGGAAGAAAGGTTATCGAGACCCAGTACTTC.

CDR3 nucleotide sequence: TGCAGCGTTGAACAGGGGCCTAGCACAGATACGCAGTATTTT. Protein product: CSVEQGPSTDTQYF. The gene calls are TRBV29-1 and TRBJ2-3; a weak D match, TRBD1 (6 bases). CDR3 length: 14 amino acids. Germline V gives CDR1 SQVTM, CDR2 ANQGSEA. V was trimmed by 2 bases and J by 0 bases, leaving 9 bases between them.

The gene calls are TRBV6-4 and TRBJ2-3; 8 bases line up with TRBD1. V trimming: 0 bases; J trimming: 2 bases; junction bases outside the gene matches: 16. The CDR3 is made up of 20 amino acids. Germline CDR1 reads MRHNA; CDR2 reads SNTAGT. The CDR3 bases are TGTGCCAGCAGTGACTCGAGGCAGGGGGCGTCCCCAGCAAACACAGATACGCAGTATTTT. Protein: CASSDSRQGASPANTDTQYF.

The V gene is TRBV7-8, the J gene TRBJ1-4; D possibly corresponds to TRBD1 (6 bases). This CDR3 spans 14 amino acids. CDR1 is SGHVS and CDR2 is FQNEAQ in the germline V gene. Trimming removed 5 bases at V and 8 bases at J, with 15 bases between. CDR3 coding DNA: TGTGCCAGCAGCCCTACGGACAGTACCGAAAAACTGTTTTTT. Encoded protein: CASSPTDSTEKLFF.

CDR3 DNA: TGTGCCACCTCGGCTTTACAGGGGAGCACAGATACGCAGTATTTT. Amino acid sequence: CATSALQGSTDTQYF. The chain recombines TRBV6-5 with TRBJ2-3, with 7 positions matching TRBD1. Germline values: CDR1 MNHEY, CDR2 SVGAGI. The CDR3 is 15 residues long. The V and J ends lost 10 bases and 0 bases, in that order; junction bases with no gene match: 10.

The CDR3 sequence: CATSRDRRGEAFF. The CDR3 DNA sequence: TGTGCCACCAGCAGAGATCGTCGGGGTGAAGCTTTCTTT. This chain uses TRBV15 with TRBJ1-1; no clear D. CDR3 size: 13 residues. Trimming left V 0 bases short and J 7 bases short, with 9 bases between. Germline V lookup: CDR1 LNHNV, CDR2 YYDKDF (reference sequence).

The rearrangement uses TRBV5-1 and TRBJ1-2; 8 bases are shared with TRBD1. Germline V gives CDR1 SGHRS, CDR2 YFSETQ. This CDR3 comprises 16 residues. The trim removed 4 bases at V and 5 bases at J, leaving 13 bases unmatched. The CDR3 nucleotides are TGCGCCAGCAGCGTTTACGAGGGCCAGGGGGCATATGGCTACACCTTC. Encoded protein: CASSVYEGQGAYGYTF.

This clone was seen only once. This chain links TRBV4-3 with TRBJ2-6, with D perhaps TRBD2 (6 bases). This CDR3 comprises 14 residues. V lost 4 bases and J 4 bases, leaving 8 bases between the germline ends. Germline CDR1 LGHNA, CDR2 YSLEER. The CDR3 protein is CASSPSGGANVLTF. The DNA of the CDR3 is TGCGCCAGCAGCCCAAGCGGGGGGGCCAACGTCCTGACTTTC.

The rearrangement joins TRBV6-6 to TRBJ2-7; no firm D call. CDR3 length equals 13 residues. V lost 3 bases and J 4 bases, leaving 10 bases between the germline ends. Germline lookup yields CDR1 MNHNY and CDR2 SVGAGI (reference sequence). The DNA of the CDR3 is TGTGCCAGCAGTTATGGGCAGTCTTACGAGCAGTACTTC. Encoded protein: CASSYGQSYEQYF.

The chain carries TRBV14 and TRBJ1-1; no clear D. Trimming pared 3 bases from V and 0 bases from J, leaving 11 bases between. The CDR3 is 15 amino acids. CDR1 is SGHDN and CDR2 is FVKESK in the germline V gene. CDR3 coding DNA: TGTGCCAGCAGCCAGCTGGCCAGTCTGAACACTGAAGCTTTCTTT. Protein product: CASSQLASLNTEAFF.

The chain couples TRBV15 to TRBJ1-5, with D unresolved. The V end lost 0 bases, the J end lost 5 bases, and 8 bases lay between the germline ends. Per germline, CDR1 LNHNV and CDR2 YYDKDF (reference sequence). CDR3 length: 14 residues. As DNA, the CDR3 is TGTGCCACCAGCAGAGACAGGCTGCATCAGCCCCAGCATTTT. Encoded protein: CATSRDRLHQPQHF.

This clone was observed once. The J gene is TRBJ2-7, the V gene TRBV28, with TRBD1 as a possible D gene (8 bases). The CDR3 has 16 amino acids. The germline gives CDR1 MDHEN, CDR2 SYDVKM. Trimming cost V 7 bases and J 0 bases, with 19 bases left between them. In nucleotides, the CDR3 is TGTGCCAGCACACAGGGGGGGGACAAGAGCTCCTACGAGCAGTACTTC. It yields the protein CASTQGGDKSSYEQYF.

V gene TRBV6-5 combines with J gene TRBJ2-7; D not resolved. Germline assignment: CDR1 MNHEY and CDR2 SVGAGI. V was clipped by 4 bases and J by 6 bases, with 16 bases between them. The CDR3 sequence is 14 residues long. CDR3 in amino acids: CASSSDPLPGEQYF. The CDR3 nucleotides read TGTGCCAGCAGTTCCGACCCTCTGCCGGGCGAGCAGTACTTC.

The rearrangement joins TRBV9 to TRBJ2-1; 8 bases match TRBD1. V lost 6 bases to trimming and J lost 8 bases; unmatched junction nucleotides: 10. The germline V gene encodes CDR1 SGDLS and CDR2 YYNGEE. CDR3 length equals 14 residues. The CDR3 is CASNRDRLLDEQFF. The CDR3 DNA reads TGTGCCAGCAATCGGGACAGGCTTTTAGATGAGCAGTTCTTC.

V gene TRBV6-4 combines with J gene TRBJ2-5, with TRBD2 as a possible D gene (6 bases). In germline, CDR1 is MRHNA, CDR2 SNTAGT. V shed 7 bases and J shed 6 bases, with 21 bases lying between them. This CDR3 contains 15 residues. The chain's CDR3 is CASTEPGTRTKTQYF. The CDR3 bases are TGTGCCAGCACTGAACCCGGGACTCGAACCAAGACCCAGTACTTC.